This T cell receptor (beta chain) was retrieved from a study of control samples from healthy donors and cancer patients. This clone showed up just a few times. The length of the CDR3 is 13 residues. V was cut by 7 bases and J by 2 bases, with 10 bases left in between. The table came from immunoSEQ multiplex PCR; TCRdb's copy has only in-frame clones and leaves some out. The repertoire holds fewer than 250,000 clones, with around 93% as singletons. This TCR was sampled from a man younger than 45 in good health. V usage is TRBV12-3 or TRBV12-4 and J usage is TRBJ2-3; D perhaps matches TRBD2 (5 bases). Sample: blood. In DNA form, the CDR3 reads TGTGCCAGCATCCCGGGGAACACAGATACGCAGTATTTT. It is translated as CASIPGNTDTQYF.